The 32 T cell receptor beta chains below come from one sample, sequenced in a study of CD8 T cells in Susac syndrome (dated by TCRdb to the late 2010s). Library generation was performed with the immunoSEQ multiplex PCR assay. RNA was extracted using the RNeasy kit, and roughly 0.45 to 1 microgram was reverse transcribed with random hexamers. The public sequencing data were trimmed at Q25 with fastp and processed into clonotypes with MiXCR by TCRdb, which kept only in-frame beta chains. Rows matching on CDR3 protein sequence are summarized as one entry with the most common DNA and genes. The sample has 250,000 to 300,000 distinct CDR3 sequences on record, around nine tenths of them singletons. Approximately 0.18% of the sample belongs to the ten largest clones. Input material: CD8+ T cells from PBMCs. Receptors were obtained from a human donor with multiple sclerosis.

This rearrangement joins TRBV9 to TRBJ2-7, with TRBD2 identical over 9 bases. The CDR3 contains 15 residues. Per the germline V gene, CDR1 is SGDLS and CDR2 is YYNGEE. J lost 6 bases, V lost 3 bases, and 10 bases had no gene match. CDR3 DNA sequence: TGTGCCAGCAGCGCCCAGACTAGCGGCGGTTCCGAGCAGTACTTC. Its protein is CASSAQTSGGSEQYF. Full variable domain (missing parts from reference TRBV9 and TRBJ2-7): DSGVTQTPKHLITATGQRVTLRCSPRSGDLSVYWYQQSLDQGLQFLIQYYNGEERAKGNILERFSAQQFPDLHSELNLSSLELGDSALYFCASSAQTSGGSEQYFGPGTRLTVT.

This chain connects TRBV7-9 to TRBJ2-2; D perhaps matches TRBD1 (5 bases). Germline lookup yields CDR1 SEHNR and CDR2 FQNEAQ (reference sequence). The CDR3 covers 13 residues. V was clipped by 4 bases and J by 5 bases, with 8 bases between them. The CDR3 loop is CASSSRDTGELFF. CDR3 DNA sequence: TGTGCCAGCAGCTCCAGGGATACCGGGGAGCTGTTTTTT.

V usage is TRBV7-6 and J usage is TRBJ2-7; the match to TRBD1 covers 7 bases. After removal of 5 bases from V and 2 bases from J, the junction contained 12 bases not matched to a gene. This CDR3 is 16 amino acids long. Germline V lookup: CDR1 SGHVS, CDR2 FNYEAQ. CDR3 amino acids: CASSTDPGQPTYEQYF. CDR3 nucleotides: TGTGCCAGCAGCACGGACCCGGGACAGCCGACCTACGAGCAGTACTTC.

This clonotype occurred once. The CDR3 DNA sequence: TGCAGCCTTGCGGGGTCCCTACGCGGGGCCTCGGATGAGCAGTTCTTC. Translation gives CSLAGSLRGASDEQFF. The rearrangement joins TRBV29-1 to TRBJ2-1; D possibly corresponds to TRBD2 (6 bases). Germline V gene data show CDR1 as SQVTM and CDR2 as ANQGSEA. V was shortened by 8 bases and J by 8 bases, with 28 bases between the two germline ends. The CDR3 loop spans 16 amino acids.

The chain carries TRBV30 and TRBJ2-7; 7 nucleotides align to TRBD2. V was pared by 0 bases and J by 0 bases, with 2 bases of the junction left unmatched. This CDR3 spans 14 amino acids. Per germline, CDR1 GTSNPN and CDR2 SVGIG (reference sequence). The CDR3 region is CAWSVGGSSYEQYF. In DNA, the CDR3 is TGTGCCTGGAGTGTAGGCGGGAGCTCCTACGAGCAGTACTTC.

The gene calls are TRBV9 and TRBJ2-1; D remains ambiguous. The V and J ends lost 3 bases and 2 bases respectively, with 12 bases between them. CDR1 SGDLS and CDR2 YYNGEE come from the germline V gene. The length of the CDR3 is 15 residues. CDR3 in DNA: TGTGCCAGCAGCGGGCGGTCCGCTACCTACAATGAGCAGTTCTTC. It is translated as CASSGRSATYNEQFF.

This chain uses TRBV5-1 with TRBJ2-5; no clear D. CDR1 and CDR2 (germline): SGHRS, YFSETQ. With 1 base removed from V and 1 base from J, the gap between germline ends came to 2 bases. The CDR3 covers 12 residues. The CDR3, as DNA: TGCGCCAGCAGCTTGCCCCAAGAGACCCAGTACTTC. It codes for CASSLPQETQYF.

The V call is TRBV28, the J call TRBJ1-2; TRBD1 is a possible D gene (5 bases). Trimming took 4 bases from V and 6 from J, leaving 9 bases between them. Per germline, CDR1 MDHEN and CDR2 SYDVKM. The CDR3 sequence is 12 residues long. CDR3: CASSWGPDGYTF. DNA for the CDR3: TGTGCCAGCAGTTGGGGACCTGATGGCTACACCTTC.

This clonotype was observed once. This chain uses TRBV6-2 or TRBV6-3 with TRBJ1-1; D is uncertain. Germline CDR1 MNHEY, CDR2 SVGEGT. The CDR3 runs to 14 residues. The ends were cut back, 6 bases at V and 4 bases at J, with 15 bases in the middle. The CDR3 region is CASSPSGNPTEAFF. The CDR3 nucleotides are TGTGCCAGCAGCCCTTCGGGGAACCCCACTGAAGCTTTCTTT.

The CDR3 protein is CSVDTTGMNTEAFF. CDR3 DNA sequence: TGCAGCGTTGACACGACAGGGATGAACACTGAAGCTTTCTTT. This chain connects TRBV29-1 to TRBJ1-1, with 7 positions matching TRBD1. Germline CDR1 and CDR2: SQVTM and ANQGSEA. The J segment lost 0 bases and the V segment lost 3 bases, leaving 4 bases of the junction unmatched. This CDR3 is built from 14 residues.

The V and J genes are TRBV6-2 or TRBV6-3 and TRBJ2-5; D possibly matches TRBD1 or TRBD2 (5 bases each). Between the trimmed V and J ends, which lost 6 bases and 1 base, there was a span of 9 bases. The CDR3 totals 13 residues. In germline, CDR1 is MNHEY, CDR2 SVGEGT. The CDR3 DNA sequence: TGTGCCAGCAGCGGGACCCCCCAAGAGACCCAGTACTTC. Protein product: CASSGTPQETQYF.

Written as DNA, the CDR3 is TGTGCCAGCGCCCGGGACGGAATCAATCAGCCCCAGCATTTT. Protein product: CASARDGINQPQHF. This chain joins TRBV27 and TRBJ1-5, with D possibly matching TRBD1 (5 bases). Between the trimmed V and J ends, which lost 8 bases and 3 bases, there was a span of 14 bases. CDR1 is MNHEY and CDR2 is SMNVEV in the germline V gene (reference sequence). CDR3 length equals 14 residues.

V usage is TRBV14 and J usage is TRBJ1-1; D gene ambiguous. V lost 3 bases and J lost 2, with 10 bases in between. CDR1 and CDR2 from the germline V gene are SGHDN and FVKESK. This CDR3 spans 14 amino acids. The DNA of the CDR3 is TGTGCCAGCAGCCACGCCGGGATCAACACTGAAGCTTTCTTT. Translating it yields CASSHAGINTEAFF.

The chain is built from TRBV2 and TRBJ1-1; D call uncertain. The CDR3 is 12 amino acids. Trimming removed 8 bases at V and 0 bases at J, with 7 bases between. Germline V lookup: CDR1 SNHLY, CDR2 FYNNEI. The CDR3 sequence: CASGDMNTEAFF. The DNA of the CDR3 is TGTGCCAGCGGCGACATGAACACTGAAGCTTTCTTT.

The V and J genes are TRBV7-2 and TRBJ2-2, with D perhaps TRBD1 or TRBD2 (5 bases each). V was shortened by 6 bases and J by 5 bases, with 13 bases between the two germline ends. This CDR3 is 14 amino acids long. The germline V gene encodes CDR1 SGHTA and CDR2 FQGNSA. DNA for the CDR3: TGTGCCAGCAGTCCAGGTTGGGGGACCGGGGAGCTGTTTTTT. It is translated as CASSPGWGTGELFF. The whole variable domain, remainder taken from reference TRBV7-2 and TRBJ2-2, is GAGVSQSPSNKVTEKGKDVELRCDPISGHTALYWYRQSLGQGLEFLIYFQGNSAPDKSGLPSDRFSAERTGGSVSTLTIQRTQQEDSAVYLCASSPGWGTGELFFGEGSRLTVL.

The genes are TRBV12-3 or TRBV12-4 and TRBJ1-2; 7 nucleotides match TRBD1. CDR3 size: 13 residues. V lost 5 bases to trimming and J lost 4 bases; unmatched junction nucleotides: 4. The DNA for the CDR3 is TGTGCCAGCAGTCCGAGACAGGGCTATGGCTACACCTTC. Residues: CASSPRQGYGYTF.

This chain joins TRBV28 and TRBJ2-5, with D perhaps matching TRBD2 (5 bases). This CDR3 comprises 15 residues. V gave up 3 bases and J gave up 0 bases, with 11 bases separating them. Germline CDR1 reads MDHEN; CDR2 reads SYDVKM. Here the CDR3 reads CASSLERRNQETQYF. The CDR3, as DNA: TGTGCCAGCAGTTTGGAACGGAGGAACCAAGAGACCCAGTACTTC.

The chain combines TRBV7-9 with TRBJ2-7; D remains unclear. The CDR3 has 13 amino acids. Germline CDR1 reads SEHNR; CDR2 reads FQNEAQ (reference sequence). Trimming removed 7 bases from V and 6 bases from J, with 16 bases in between. The CDR3 nucleotides are TGTGCCAGCAAGGGCATGGTATCTGGCGAGCAGTACTTC. It codes for CASKGMVSGEQYF.

The chain links TRBV7-9 to TRBJ2-3; 9 bases are a match to TRBD2. Looked up from germline, CDR1 is SEHNR and CDR2 is FQNEAQ (reference sequence). The junction had 8 bases not matched to a gene; V was cut back by 3 bases and J by 7 bases. This CDR3 is built from 15 residues. For the CDR3, the DNA is TGTGCCAGCAGCTTCGCAAGCGGGGGGTTAAATACGCAGTATTTT. It codes for CASSFASGGLNTQYF.

This clonotype was seen once. The chain couples TRBV9 to TRBJ2-1; D uncertain. Per the germline V gene, CDR1 is SGDLS and CDR2 is YYNGEE. The CDR3 loop spans 12 amino acids. Trimming pared 2 bases from V and 6 bases from J, leaving 6 bases between. This CDR3 is CASSVTVNEQFF. CDR3 bases: TGTGCCAGCAGCGTTACAGTCAATGAGCAGTTCTTC.

This sequence joins TRBV20-1 and TRBJ2-1; TRBD2 agrees at 7 bases. In germline, CDR1 is DFQATT, CDR2 SNEGSKA (reference sequence). The CDR3 runs 13 residues. The ends lost 4 bases at V and 2 bases at J; junction bases unmatched: 2. In DNA, the CDR3 is TGCAGTGCTACTAGCGGAGCCTACAATGAGCAGTTCTTC. It yields the protein CSATSGAYNEQFF.

The J gene is TRBJ2-7, the V gene TRBV29-1; D not certain. The germline V gene encodes CDR1 SQVTM and CDR2 ANQGSEA. The CDR3 is 12 residues long. V lost 4 bases, J lost 2 bases, and 9 bases lay in between. The CDR3 DNA sequence: TGCAGCGTTGGTCTAGGGCCCTACGAGCAGTACTTC. Its translation: CSVGLGPYEQYF.

The rearrangement uses TRBV5-6 and TRBJ2-7, with 9 bases fitting TRBD2. Germline V lookup: CDR1 SGHDT, CDR2 YYEEEE. The junction had 6 bases not matched to a gene; V was cut back by 0 bases and J by 2 bases. CDR3 length: 16 residues. DNA for the CDR3: TGTGCCAGCAGCTTGGCGGTGGTAGCGGGAGCCTACGAGCAGTACTTC. This codes for CASSLAVVAGAYEQYF.

The chain is built from TRBV3-1 and TRBJ2-7, with 9 bases aligning to TRBD2. V lost 4 bases, J lost 6 bases, and 7 bases stayed unmatched. Germline lookup yields CDR1 LGHDT and CDR2 YNNKEL (reference sequence). The CDR3 is made up of 14 amino acids. CDR3 bases: TGTGCCAGCAGCCTCGACGGCGGGGGGGCCGAGCAGTACTTC. Translating gives CASSLDGGGAEQYF.

This clonotype was recorded once. The chain recombines TRBV28 with TRBJ1-3; no reliable D call. The CDR3 has 13 residues. V shed 5 bases and J shed 6 bases, with 11 bases lying between them. Germline CDR1 and CDR2: MDHEN and SYDVKM. The DNA for the CDR3 is TGTGCCAGCAGTCCCATACCAGAAAACACCATATATTTT. Translation: CASSPIPENTIYF.

The chain couples TRBV12-3 or TRBV12-4 to TRBJ1-2; D might be TRBD1 (6 bases). The CDR3 consists of 15 residues. V was cut by 5 bases and J by 0 bases, with 13 bases left in between. The CDR3 protein is CASSLYREANYGYTF. As DNA, the CDR3 is TGTGCCAGCAGTCTCTACAGGGAGGCTAACTATGGCTACACCTTC.

The CDR3 is CASSTTRGVGNQPQHF. The CDR3 DNA follows: TGTGCCAGCAGTACGACCCGGGGAGTGGGCAATCAGCCCCAGCATTTT. The chain recombines TRBV6-1 with TRBJ1-5, with D unresolved. The germline gives CDR1 MNHNS, CDR2 SASEGT. The CDR3 has 16 amino acids. Trimming stripped 5 bases from V and 2 bases from J, with 16 bases between.

This chain connects TRBV29-1 to TRBJ2-3; 7 nucleotides align to TRBD2. This CDR3 spans 16 amino acids. Per the germline V gene, CDR1 is SQVTM and CDR2 is ANQGSEA. V gave up 5 bases and J gave up 2 bases; unmatched junction bases: 13. The CDR3 loop is CSVLGEISGATDTQYF. The CDR3 bases are TGCAGCGTTCTAGGAGAAATCAGCGGGGCCACAGATACGCAGTATTTT.

The rearrangement links TRBV9 to TRBJ1-2; 12 bases align to TRBD1. The length of the CDR3 is 18 residues. The germline gives CDR1 SGDLS, CDR2 YYNGEE. V was pared by 0 bases and J by 5 bases, with 11 bases of the junction left unmatched. CDR3 sequence: CASSVDKGQGAGGYGYTF. Written as DNA, the CDR3 is TGTGCCAGCAGCGTAGACAAGGGACAGGGGGCCGGAGGGTATGGCTACACCTTC.

The chain links TRBV2 to TRBJ2-7; TRBD2 aligns across 13 bases. The trim removed 11 bases at V and 7 bases at J, leaving 23 bases unmatched. This CDR3 has 18 residues. Looked up from germline, CDR1 is SNHLY and CDR2 is FYNNEI. This CDR3 is CAGQALSAGTSGISEQYF. The CDR3 coding sequence is TGTGCCGGCCAGGCCTTATCCGCCGGGACTAGCGGGATTAGTGAGCAGTACTTC.

The chain joins TRBV5-4 to TRBJ2-2; D gene unclear. Germline V CDR1 and CDR2: SGHNT, YYREEE (reference sequence). The CDR3 covers 11 residues. The V gene lost 1 base and the J gene lost 8 bases, with 3 bases spanning the gap. The CDR3, as DNA: TGTGCCAGCAGCTTGTTGGGGGAGCTGTTTTTT. Encoded protein: CASSLLGELFF.

The CDR3 protein is CASSQRTSGGLQETQYF. Here the CDR3 DNA reads TGTGCCAGCAGCCAAAGGACTAGCGGGGGGCTCCAAGAGACCCAGTACTTC. This rearrangement joins TRBV28 to TRBJ2-5; 14 positions match TRBD2. The germline V gene has CDR1 MDHEN and CDR2 SYDVKM. The ends lost 6 bases at V and 1 base at J; junction bases unmatched: 7. The CDR3 has 17 residues.